The 29 T cell receptor beta chains presented below share a single source sample, sequenced in a study of technical replicates of blood from a handful of donors. Repertoires were generated with immunoSEQ multiplex PCR, while TCRdb's copy carries only in-frame clones and drops some. The data hold approximately 59,000 clones, with approximately 83% observed a single time. The sequenced sample was PBMCs. The receptors derive from a human donor in good health. Some clones in this sample may be carry-over from other donors' samples.

V usage is TRBV7-8 and J usage is TRBJ2-3; 9 nucleotides align to TRBD2. After removal of 5 bases from V and 4 bases from J, the junction contained 7 bases not matched to a gene. Germline CDR1 reads SGHVS; CDR2 reads FQNEAQ. The CDR3 has 15 amino acids. The CDR3 loop reads CASSRTSDPSDTQYF. Here the CDR3 DNA reads TGTGCCAGCAGCCGGACTAGCGACCCCTCAGATACGCAGTATTTT.

V gene TRBV11-1 combines with J gene TRBJ2-5; tentatively, D is TRBD1 (5 bases). The CDR3 consists of 15 residues. Germline V CDR1 and CDR2: SGHAT, FQDESV (reference sequence). V was pared by 1 base and J by 4 bases, with 13 bases between. The CDR3 coding sequence is TGTGCCAGCAGCTTAGGGCAGGGCGTCAGAGAGACCCAGTACTTC. Protein sequence: CASSLGQGVRETQYF.

V gene TRBV27 combines with J gene TRBJ2-2; 7 nucleotides align to TRBD2. J gave up 0 bases and V 2 bases, and 0 bases lay outside the gene matches. Germline V gene lookup returns CDR1 MNHEY and CDR2 SMNVEV (reference sequence). The CDR3 spans 15 residues. The CDR3 reads CASSLRGANTGELFF. The DNA for the CDR3 is TGTGCCAGCAGTTTACGGGGGGCGAACACCGGGGAGCTGTTTTTT.

V and J are TRBV4-1 and TRBJ2-5, with D perhaps matching TRBD2 (6 bases). Germline V gene lookup returns CDR1 MGHRA and CDR2 YSYEKL. The CDR3 is made up of 17 amino acids. With 5 bases removed from V and 9 bases from J, the gap between germline ends came to 28 bases. Written as DNA, the CDR3 is TGCGCCAGCAGCTTCGGACTCACACCCGGCCCTCGGAGGGCCCAGTACTTC. Residues: CASSFGLTPGPRRAQYF.

The CDR3 nucleotides are TGTGCCAGCACCGCGGGACAGCTAAGTTTGGAGACCCAGTACTTC. Protein product: CASTAGQLSLETQYF. The V call is TRBV6-5, the J call TRBJ2-5, with D possibly TRBD1 on 7 matching bases. This CDR3 has 15 amino acids. Germline lookup yields CDR1 MNHEY and CDR2 SVGAGI. The V and J ends lost 7 bases and 5 bases respectively, with 20 bases between them.

The gene calls are TRBV9 and TRBJ2-3; TRBD2 aligns across 9 bases. The CDR3 consists of 15 residues. J gave up 1 base and V 4 bases, and 4 bases lay outside the gene matches. The germline V gene encodes CDR1 SGDLS and CDR2 YYNGEE. In nucleotides, the CDR3 is TGTGCCAGCAGCCCCCGACTAGCGGGCACAGATACGCAGTATTTT. It is translated as CASSPRLAGTDTQYF. The whole variable domain, remainder taken from reference TRBV9 and TRBJ2-3, is DSGVTQTPKHLITATGQRVTLRCSPRSGDLSVYWYQQSLDQGLQFLIQYYNGEERAKGNILERFSAQQFPDLHSELNLSSLELGDSALYFCASSPRLAGTDTQYFGPGTRLTVL.

Here the CDR3 reads CASSITGGVNYGYTF. The CDR3 DNA follows: TGTGCCAGCAGTATAACAGGGGGAGTAAACTATGGCTACACCTTC. The rearrangement uses TRBV6-1 and TRBJ1-2; 8 nucleotides line up with TRBD1. The V and J ends lost 5 bases and 2 bases, in that order; junction bases with no gene match: 7. Germline V gives CDR1 MNHNS, CDR2 SASEGT. CDR3 length: 15 residues.

V usage is TRBV10-3 and J usage is TRBJ1-1, with D maybe TRBD1 (6 bases). This CDR3 contains 14 residues. Trimming removed 6 bases at V and 5 bases at J, with 16 bases between. The germline CDR1 and CDR2 sequences are ENHRY and SYGVKD. The DNA of the CDR3 is TGTGCCATCAGCCTCGGGGGGCGGTTAACTGAAGCTTTCTTT. Amino acids: CAISLGGRLTEAFF.

The CDR3 sequence is CARSFLPYRASYGYTF. As DNA, the CDR3 is TGTGCCAGAAGCTTCCTACCATACAGGGCGAGCTATGGCTACACCTTC. The chain is built from TRBV5-3 and TRBJ1-2, with D perhaps TRBD1 (6 bases). TRBV5-3 is known as an ORF, though its function is uncertain. The CDR3 totals 16 residues. V was trimmed by 2 bases and J by 4 bases, leaving 18 bases between them.

This clone appeared a single time. The genes are TRBV10-3 and TRBJ2-3; 10 nucleotides align to TRBD1. This CDR3 spans 15 amino acids. CDR1 and CDR2 (germline): ENHRY, SYGVKD. J gave up 1 base and V 6 bases, and 4 bases lay outside the gene matches. The CDR3 spells CAIRGQGTRTDTQYF. The CDR3 DNA follows: TGTGCCATCAGGGGACAGGGGACGCGCACAGATACGCAGTATTTT.

The chain has TRBV19 and TRBJ2-1; no reliable D call. The CDR3 runs to 16 residues. Germline CDR1 LNHDA, CDR2 SQIVND (reference sequence). Between the trimmed V and J ends, which lost 6 bases and 2 bases, there was a span of 17 bases. The CDR3 nucleotides read TGTGCCAGTAGAGAGTTTCTGTACGGTCCCTACAATGAGCAGTTCTTC. It encodes CASREFLYGPYNEQFF.

The CDR3 here is CASSPIQGSSYNSPLHF. The CDR3 region has the DNA TGTGCCAGCAGCCCGATACAGGGTAGCTCCTATAATTCACCCCTCCACTTT. The chain recombines TRBV7-6 with TRBJ1-6; a weak D match, TRBD1 (6 bases). The CDR3 consists of 17 residues. Germline V gene data show CDR1 as SGHVS and CDR2 as FNYEAQ. V dropped 5 bases and J dropped 0 bases, with 14 bases sitting between them. The complete variable domain, with remaining parts taken from reference TRBV7-6 and TRBJ1-6, reads GAGVSQSPRYKVTKRGQDVALRCDPISGHVSLYWYRQALGQGPEFLTYFNYEAQQDKSGLPNDRFSAERPEGSISTLTIQRTEQRDSAMYRCASSPIQGSSYNSPLHFGNGTRLTVT.

The CDR3 DNA follows: TGTGCCAGCAGCCCAACAGAGGGCAGGAACTATGGCTACACCTTC. This sequence encodes CASSPTEGRNYGYTF. The V call is TRBV14, the J call TRBJ1-2; no definite D call. V gave up 4 bases and J gave up 2 bases, with 14 bases separating them. CDR1 is SGHDN, CDR2 FVKESK, per germline. The CDR3 extends over 15 amino acids.

This chain's CDR3 is CALEQGQTQYF. Here the CDR3 DNA reads TGTGCCCTGGAGCAGGGGCAGACCCAGTACTTC. V usage is TRBV30 and J usage is TRBJ2-5; D may be TRBD1 (6 bases). The CDR3 runs to 11 residues. In germline, CDR1 is GTSNPN, CDR2 SVGIG (reference sequence). V lost 8 bases and J 6 bases, leaving 13 bases between the germline ends.

This clone was seen once. V is TRBV21-1 and J is TRBJ1-5; the tabulated D call, TRBD1, remains unverified against the DNA. TRBV21-1 is designated a pseudogene. The CDR3 has 13 amino acids. The CDR3, as DNA: TGTGCCAGCAGCAAGACAGGGCCCCAGCCCCAGCATTTT. Translation: CASSKTGPQPQHF.

This clone is termed medium-sized. Other DNA sequences in the same sample also yield this CDR3. The rearrangement joins TRBV4-1 to TRBJ2-1; D perhaps matches TRBD2 (6 bases). Looked up from germline, CDR1 is MGHRA and CDR2 is YSYEKL. The CDR3 contains 16 residues. The V end was cut by 1 base, the J end by 7 bases, with 17 bases between. The CDR3 loop reads CASSQVGGRTSNEQFF. CDR3 bases: TGCGCCAGCAGCCAAGTGGGGGGTCGAACTTCGAATGAGCAGTTCTTC.

The V and J genes are TRBV30 and TRBJ2-1; a possible D gene is TRBD1 (5 bases). Trimming left V 1 base short and J 10 bases short, with 20 bases between. Germline CDR1 and CDR2: GTSNPN and SVGIG (reference sequence). CDR3 length: 15 amino acids. The CDR3 here is CAWSAHSSDPGEQFF. Here the CDR3 DNA reads TGTGCCTGGAGTGCCCACTCTTCGGACCCAGGGGAGCAGTTCTTC.

In its sample, this clone was seen once. The J gene is TRBJ2-3, the V gene TRBV5-6, with a possible D match to TRBD2 (6 bases). This CDR3 has 16 amino acids. Germline values: CDR1 SGHDT, CDR2 YYEEEE. V dropped 3 bases and J dropped 2 bases, with 16 bases sitting between them. The CDR3 DNA reads TGTGCCAGCAGCTCCCCTGCTGCGGGATCCACAGATACGCAGTATTTT. This codes for CASSSPAAGSTDTQYF.

This clone was found once. The CDR3 DNA is TGTGCCAGCAGCCCCGCCCTGACTAGACAGAATGAGCAGTTCTTC. Its translation: CASSPALTRQNEQFF. The chain is built from TRBV5-6 and TRBJ2-1; D is possibly TRBD2 (6 bases). The CDR3 totals 15 residues. V gave up 4 bases and J gave up 7 bases, with 18 bases separating them. Per the germline V gene, CDR1 is SGHDT and CDR2 is YYEEEE.

The J gene is TRBJ2-1, the V gene TRBV4-1; tentatively, D is TRBD2 (6 bases). There are 13 residues in the CDR3. Germline loops: CDR1 MGHRA, CDR2 YSYEKL. Trimming shortened V by 4 bases and J by 7 bases, and 11 bases separated the two germline ends. The CDR3 region has the DNA TGCGCCAGCAGCCGAATACTAGCAAATGAGCAGTTCTTC. Translated, it gives CASSRILANEQFF.

This chain links TRBV5-1 with TRBJ1-3; D gene unclear. V was pared by 1 base and J by 0 bases, with 8 bases between. The V gene's germline CDR1 is SGHRS and CDR2 YFSETQ. This CDR3 is built from 15 residues. CDR3 sequence reads: CASSLLGISGNTIYF. Here the CDR3 DNA reads TGCGCCAGCAGCTTGCTAGGCATCTCTGGAAACACCATATATTTT.

The J gene is TRBJ1-3, the V gene TRBV23-1; tentative D call: TRBD1 (6 bases). TRBV23-1 is filed as an ORF, its function uncertain. Between the trimmed V and J ends, which lost 4 bases and 3 bases, there was a span of 10 bases. The CDR3 has 14 residues. The CDR3 protein is CASSRQACGNTIYF. Here the CDR3 DNA reads TGCGCCAGCAGTCGACAGGCTTGTGGAAACACCATATATTTT.

The V call is TRBV6-5, the J call TRBJ2-7, with a possible D match to TRBD2 (6 bases). V dropped 5 bases and J dropped 2 bases, with 13 bases sitting between them. From germline, CDR1 is MNHEY and CDR2 SVGAGI. The length of the CDR3 is 14 residues. The CDR3 nucleotides are TGTGCCAGCAGTCAATTGACTAGAACCTACGAGCAGTACTTC. It is translated as CASSQLTRTYEQYF.

This clone was recorded a few times. The chain is built from TRBV18 and TRBJ1-1; D gene ambiguous. The germline gives CDR1 KGHSH, CDR2 LQKENI. This CDR3 region has 13 residues. Trimming cost V 8 bases and J 4 bases, with 14 bases left between them. The CDR3 loop is CASTPDLGTEAFF. Written as DNA, the CDR3 is TGTGCCAGCACGCCCGACTTGGGCACTGAAGCTTTCTTT.

V gene TRBV11-3 combines with J gene TRBJ2-3; 8 bases agree with TRBD2. Trimming cost V 3 bases and J 2 bases; bases outside gene matches: 10. The length of the CDR3 is 17 residues. CDR1 SGHNT and CDR2 YENEEA come from the germline V gene. This CDR3 reads CASSFDGSGGATDTQYF. The CDR3, as DNA: TGTGCCAGCAGCTTTGACGGGAGCGGGGGAGCCACAGATACGCAGTATTTT.

The chain recombines TRBV7-2 with TRBJ2-5; D is uncertain. Per the germline V gene, CDR1 is SGHTA and CDR2 is FQGNSA. Trimming shortened V by 2 bases and J by 4 bases, and 5 bases separated the two germline ends. This CDR3 has 12 amino acids. The CDR3 loop is CASSLTRETQYF. CDR3 DNA: TGTGCCAGCAGCTTAACTCGAGAGACCCAGTACTTC.

The chain employs TRBV5-1 and TRBJ2-5; TRBD2 matches 13 bases. J lost 5 bases, V lost 4 bases, and 8 bases had no gene match. The CDR3 has 16 amino acids. The germline gives CDR1 SGHRS, CDR2 YFSETQ. The CDR3 DNA follows: TGCGCCAGCAGCCCGGGACTAGCGGGGCCGGGGGAGACCCAGTACTTC. As protein: CASSPGLAGPGETQYF.

The chain employs TRBV5-6 and TRBJ2-3, with D perhaps matching TRBD1 (6 bases). The CDR3 length is 12 residues. V dropped 2 bases and J dropped 9 bases, with 10 bases sitting between them. Germline CDR1 SGHDT, CDR2 YYEEEE. CDR3 nucleotides: TGTGCCAGCAGCTTAGGGGGTGGCACGCAGTATTTT. Its translation is CASSLGGGTQYF.

The V call is TRBV7-6, the J call TRBJ1-4; 8 nucleotides line up with TRBD1. This CDR3 comprises 15 residues. CDR1 and CDR2 from the germline V gene are SGHVS and FNYEAQ. V lost 2 bases to trimming and J lost 3 bases; unmatched junction nucleotides: 2. This CDR3 is CASSLTDRANEKLFF. The CDR3 region has the DNA TGTGCCAGCAGCTTAACGGACAGGGCTAATGAAAAACTGTTTTTT.